A selection of T cell receptor beta chains follows, all from one sample in a study of blood T cell repertoires in COVID-19. Here immunoSEQ multiplex PCR was the method, and the copy in TCRdb shows in-frame clones only, minus some. The data hold some 97,000 clones, with around four fifths observed a single time. Sequenced material: peripheral blood. The origin of the receptors is a woman in her 70s with acute or convalescent COVID-19. Each CDR3 is given with its conserved first and last residue. Size values are once, few and many counts, or a class for expanded clones, and some rows have none.

>TRBV7-9|TRBJ2-1|NA
CASSPSRVNNEQFF
>TRBV11-2|TRBJ2-5|NA
CASSSSETQYF
>TRBV29-1|TRBJ2-1|NA
CSVAPTGRNEQFF
>TRBV2|TRBJ1-4|few
CASSPGGVGEKLFF
>TRBV12-3/TRBV12-4|TRBJ1-1|NA
CASSFSVTEAFF
>TRBV6-5|TRBJ2-2|NA
CASVEQGAPGELFF
>TRBV6-1|TRBJ1-2|NA
CASSEAIGDRGYGYTF
>TRBV9|TRBJ1-5|NA
CASSGGPGTQPQHF
>TRBV3-1/TRBV3-2|TRBJ2-3|NA
CASSQDAGGRNTQYF
>TRBV7-9|TRBJ2-7|NA
CASSLGLESEQYF
>TRBV24-1|TRBJ2-2|NA
CATSGQGYGELFF
>TRBV5-4|TRBJ1-1|NA
CASSFQGGYTEAFF
>TRBV19|TRBJ1-3|NA
CASSVNRGGNTIYF
>TRBV7-9|TRBJ2-3|NA
CASGGGVSTDTQYF
>TRBV2|TRBJ1-2|NA
CASRPPGQGTLSRGGYTF
>TRBV11-2|TRBJ2-3|once
CASSLTSGGADTQYF
>TRBV11-3|TRBJ1-1|NA
CASSFTGGDTEAFF
>TRBV7-3|TRBJ2-2|NA
CASSAGSEAGGGELFF
>TRBV19|TRBJ1-2|NA
CASRSANYGYTF
>TRBV7-8|TRBJ1-2|once
CASSLSPGQGGFGGYTF
>TRBV7-2|TRBJ2-3|once
CANSLGLTDTQYF
>TRBV29-1|TRBJ2-7|medium-sized
CSVAAGGRFYEQYF
>TRBV3-1/TRBV3-2|TRBJ2-1|NA
CASSPTSGPYNEQFF
>TRBV14|TRBJ1-1|NA
CASRKRGGHTEAFF
>TRBV18|TRBJ1-4|NA
CASSRRGLRGDGEKLFF
>TRBV7-2|TRBJ2-3|NA
CASSGQGTDTQYF
>TRBV6-4|TRBJ1-4|NA
CASSEGAAINEKLFF
>TRBV19|TRBJ2-6|NA
CASSLQGTGANVLTF
>TRBV27|TRBJ1-2|NA
CASAGDNYGYTF
>TRBV5-6|TRBJ2-5|NA
CASSPQGTLQETQYF
>TRBV5-1|TRBJ2-1|NA
CASSLPTGNEQFF
>TRBV28|TRBJ1-1|few
CASSFRRLNTEAFF
>TRBV7-7|TRBJ1-5|NA
CASSPGVGQPQHF
>TRBV6-6|TRBJ2-7|once
CASSSLAGGFYEQYF
>TRBV5-1|TRBJ1-2|NA
CASSLNRGNYGYTF
>TRBV7-2|TRBJ1-6|NA
CASSLGHASNSPLHF